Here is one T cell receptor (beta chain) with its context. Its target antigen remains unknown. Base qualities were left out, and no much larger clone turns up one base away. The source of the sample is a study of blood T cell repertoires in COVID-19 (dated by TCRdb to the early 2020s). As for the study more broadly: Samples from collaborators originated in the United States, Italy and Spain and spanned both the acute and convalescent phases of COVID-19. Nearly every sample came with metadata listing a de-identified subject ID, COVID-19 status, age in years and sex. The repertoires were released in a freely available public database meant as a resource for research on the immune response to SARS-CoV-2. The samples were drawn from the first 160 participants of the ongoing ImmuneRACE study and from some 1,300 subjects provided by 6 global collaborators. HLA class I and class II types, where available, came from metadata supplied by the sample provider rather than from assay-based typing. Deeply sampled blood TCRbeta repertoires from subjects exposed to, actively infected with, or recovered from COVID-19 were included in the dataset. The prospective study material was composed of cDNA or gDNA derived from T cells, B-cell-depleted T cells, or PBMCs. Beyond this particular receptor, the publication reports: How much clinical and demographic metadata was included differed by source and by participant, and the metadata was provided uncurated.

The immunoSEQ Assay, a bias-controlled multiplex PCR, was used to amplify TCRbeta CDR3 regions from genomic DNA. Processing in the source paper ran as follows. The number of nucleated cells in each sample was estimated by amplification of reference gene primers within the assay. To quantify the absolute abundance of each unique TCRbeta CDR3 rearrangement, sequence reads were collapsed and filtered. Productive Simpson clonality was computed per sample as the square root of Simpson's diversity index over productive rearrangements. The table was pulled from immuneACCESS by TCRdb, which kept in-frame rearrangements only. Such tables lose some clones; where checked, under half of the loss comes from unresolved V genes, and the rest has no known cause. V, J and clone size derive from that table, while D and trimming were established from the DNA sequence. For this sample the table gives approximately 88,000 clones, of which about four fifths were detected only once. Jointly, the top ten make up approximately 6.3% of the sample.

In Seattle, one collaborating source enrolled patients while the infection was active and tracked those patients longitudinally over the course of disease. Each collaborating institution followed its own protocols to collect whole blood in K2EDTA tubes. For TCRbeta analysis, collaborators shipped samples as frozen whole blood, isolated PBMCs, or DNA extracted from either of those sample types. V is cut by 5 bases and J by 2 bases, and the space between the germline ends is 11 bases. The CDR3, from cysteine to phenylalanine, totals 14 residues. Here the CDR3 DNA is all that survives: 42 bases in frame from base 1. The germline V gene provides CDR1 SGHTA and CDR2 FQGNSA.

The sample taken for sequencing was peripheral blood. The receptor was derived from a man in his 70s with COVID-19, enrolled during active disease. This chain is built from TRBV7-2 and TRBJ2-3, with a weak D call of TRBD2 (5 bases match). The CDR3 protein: CASSGGLYTDTQYF. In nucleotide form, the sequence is TGTGCCAGCAGCGGCGGACTCTACACAGATACGCAGTATTTT.